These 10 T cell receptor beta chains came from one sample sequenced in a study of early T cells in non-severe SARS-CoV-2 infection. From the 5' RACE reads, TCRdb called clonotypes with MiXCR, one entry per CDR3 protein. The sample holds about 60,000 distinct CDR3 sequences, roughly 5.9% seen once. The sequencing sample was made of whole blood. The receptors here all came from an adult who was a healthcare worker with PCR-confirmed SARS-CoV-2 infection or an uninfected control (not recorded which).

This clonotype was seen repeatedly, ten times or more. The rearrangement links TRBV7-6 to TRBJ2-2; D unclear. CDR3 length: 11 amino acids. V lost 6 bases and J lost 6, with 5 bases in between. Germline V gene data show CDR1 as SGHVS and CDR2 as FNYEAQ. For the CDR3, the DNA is TGTGCCAGCAGGGCCCCCGGGGAGCTGTTTTTT. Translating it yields CASRAPGELFF. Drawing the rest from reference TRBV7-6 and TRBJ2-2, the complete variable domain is GAGVSQSPRYKVTKRGQDVALRCDPISGHVSLYWYRQALGQGPEFLTYFNYEAQQDKSGLPNDRFSAERPEGSISTLTIQRTEQRDSAMYRCASRAPGELFFGEGSRLTVL.

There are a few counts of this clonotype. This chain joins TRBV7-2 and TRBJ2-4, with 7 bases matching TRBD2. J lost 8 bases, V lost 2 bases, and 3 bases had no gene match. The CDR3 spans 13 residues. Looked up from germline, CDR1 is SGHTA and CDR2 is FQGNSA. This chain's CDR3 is CASSLRLADIQYF. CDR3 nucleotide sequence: TGTGCCAGCAGCTTACGTCTAGCGGACATTCAGTACTTC.

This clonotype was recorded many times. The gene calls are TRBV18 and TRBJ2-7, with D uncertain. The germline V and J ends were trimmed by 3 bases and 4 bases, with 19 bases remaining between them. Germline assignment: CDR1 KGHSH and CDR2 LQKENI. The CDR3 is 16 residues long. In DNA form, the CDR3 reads TGTGCCAGCTCACCCTTGGACGCAATGTTGGGGTACGAGCAGTACTTC. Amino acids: CASSPLDAMLGYEQYF.

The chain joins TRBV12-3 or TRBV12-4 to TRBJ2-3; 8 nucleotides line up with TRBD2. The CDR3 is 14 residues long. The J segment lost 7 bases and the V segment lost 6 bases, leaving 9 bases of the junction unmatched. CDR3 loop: CASSPSGGRNTQYF. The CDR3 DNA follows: TGTGCCAGCAGCCCCAGCGGGGGCCGGAATACGCAGTATTTT.

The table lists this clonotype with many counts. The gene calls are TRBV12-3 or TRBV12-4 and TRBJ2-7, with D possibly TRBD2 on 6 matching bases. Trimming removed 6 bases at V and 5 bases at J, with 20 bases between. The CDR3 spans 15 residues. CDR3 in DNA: TGTGCCAGCAGCTGGGGACTGGCCTCTATGGACGAGCAGTACTTC. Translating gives CASSWGLASMDEQYF.

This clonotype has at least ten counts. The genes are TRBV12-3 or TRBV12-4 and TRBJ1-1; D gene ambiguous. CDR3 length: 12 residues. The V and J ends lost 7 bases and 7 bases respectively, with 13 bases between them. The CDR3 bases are TGTGCCAGCACCGCAGGAAGGAATGAAGCTTTCTTT. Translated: CASTAGRNEAFF.

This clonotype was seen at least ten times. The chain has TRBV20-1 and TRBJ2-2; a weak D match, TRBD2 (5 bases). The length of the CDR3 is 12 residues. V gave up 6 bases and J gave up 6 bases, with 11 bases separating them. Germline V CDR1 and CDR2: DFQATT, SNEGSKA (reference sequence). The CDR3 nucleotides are TGCAGTGCGGTAGCGTTTCCCGGGGAGCTGTTTTTT. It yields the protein CSAVAFPGELFF.

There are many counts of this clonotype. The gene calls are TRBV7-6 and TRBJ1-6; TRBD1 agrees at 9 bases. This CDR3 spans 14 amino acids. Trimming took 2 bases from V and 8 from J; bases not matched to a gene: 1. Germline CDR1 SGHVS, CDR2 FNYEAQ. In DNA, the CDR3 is TGTGCCAGCAGCTTAAGACAGGGGGATTCACCCCTCCACTTT. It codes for CASSLRQGDSPLHF.

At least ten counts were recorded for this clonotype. The DNA of the CDR3 is TGTGCCACCAGCAGAGATAGGAGGCTCGGACTAGCGGATGTCTCTGAGCAGTACTTC. It specifies CATSRDRRLGLADVSEQYF. This rearrangement joins TRBV15 to TRBJ2-7; 10 bases agree with TRBD2. V dropped 0 bases and J dropped 7; count of bases not matched to a gene: 18. Germline assignment: CDR1 LNHNV and CDR2 YYDKDF (reference sequence). The CDR3 totals 19 residues.

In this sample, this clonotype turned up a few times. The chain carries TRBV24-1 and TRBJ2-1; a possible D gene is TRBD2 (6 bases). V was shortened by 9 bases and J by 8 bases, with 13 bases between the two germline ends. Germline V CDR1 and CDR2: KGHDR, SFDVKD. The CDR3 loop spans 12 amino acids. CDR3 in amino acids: CATRSWGDEQFF. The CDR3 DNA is TGTGCCACCCGATCCTGGGGGGATGAGCAGTTCTTC.